This TCR beta chain was sequenced during a study of regulatory T cells in long-lasting Graves disease. Study at large: Duration of antithyroid drug therapy among newly diagnosed Graves' patients was under 3 months.

According to the study, TCR beta libraries were built with iRepertoire HTBI primers and CDR3-region Arm-PCR. Each CDR3 protein is one row after TCRdb ran MiXCR on the multiplex PCR reads. The sample lists fewer than 650,000 distinct CDR3 sequences, roughly a sixth seen once, with 12% in the top ten. This clonotype was seen a handful of times. The time point denotes: newly diagnosed GD, antithyroid drugs for less than 3 months. Extracted PBMC RNA gave rise to the TCR library. Patient provenance is recorded as an endocrinology department in Xi'an, China. The length of the CDR3 is 12 residues. J gave up 5 bases and V 4 bases, and 2 bases lay outside the gene matches. From germline, CDR1 is SNHLY and CDR2 FYNNEI. These data also formed part of another study, on T cells in Graves' hyperthyroidism and ophthalmopathy. As reported in that work: First-round RT-PCR with HTBI primers amplified the TCR CDR3 region.

The sequence came from a young man with Graves disease. This chain connects TRBV2 to TRBJ2-7; TRBD2 matches at 7 bases. This specimen consisted of peripheral blood mononuclear cells (PBMCs), obtained at new diagnosis, from a patient treated with antithyroid drugs. The CDR3 bases are TGTGCCAGCAGTGCGACTAGCAACGAGCAGTACTTC. Translating it yields CASSATSNEQYF. The complete variable domain, with remaining parts taken from reference TRBV2 and TRBJ2-7, reads EPEVTQTPSHQVTQMGQEVILRCVPISNHLYFYWYRQILGQKVEFLVSFYNNEISEKSEIFDDQFSVERPDGSNFTLKIRSTKLEDSAMYFCASSATSNEQYFGPGTRLTVT.